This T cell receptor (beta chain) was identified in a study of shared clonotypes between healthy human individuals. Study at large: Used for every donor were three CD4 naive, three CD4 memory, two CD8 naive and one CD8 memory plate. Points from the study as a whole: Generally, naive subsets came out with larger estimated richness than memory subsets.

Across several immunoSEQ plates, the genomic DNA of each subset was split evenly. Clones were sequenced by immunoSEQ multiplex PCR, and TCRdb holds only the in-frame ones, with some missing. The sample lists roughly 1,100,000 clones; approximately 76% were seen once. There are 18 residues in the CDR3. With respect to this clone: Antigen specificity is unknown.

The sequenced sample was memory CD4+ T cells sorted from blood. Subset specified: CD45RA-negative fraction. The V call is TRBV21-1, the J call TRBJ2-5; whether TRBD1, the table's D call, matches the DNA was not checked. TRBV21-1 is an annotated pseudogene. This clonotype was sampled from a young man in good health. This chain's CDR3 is CASSSQTLRDRLGETQYF. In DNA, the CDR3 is TGTGCCAGCAGCTCCCAAACTCTGCGGGACAGGTTGGGGGAGACCCAGTACTTC.